This T cell receptor beta chain was sequenced during a study of identifying expanded T cells in peripheral blood. The study's findings and limits: Clone count variance between approximately two-week samples rose with total template count. About 1.2 clones differed between technical replicates, versus roughly 16 and 20 over time.

About this clone: Its antigen is as yet unknown.

During the collection period, no donor immune events like infections were recorded. Method: immunoSEQ multiplex PCR; TCRdb's copy keeps in-frame clones and lacks some. Seen here are about 130,000 clones, around nine tenths observed once, and the top ten hold about 8%. V was pared by 2 bases and J by 2 bases, with 13 bases between. The CDR3 has 15 residues. Germline values: CDR1 MNHEY, CDR2 SMNVEV (reference sequence). This TCR derives from a person aged 18 to 75 in good health. This chain uses TRBV27 with TRBJ2-7; possible D gene TRBD1, 6 bases. Material for sequencing was blood. In DNA, the CDR3 is TGTGCCAGCAGTTTAAGAAGCAGGGGTCCCTACGAGCAGTACTTC. Translation: CASSLRSRGPYEQYF.